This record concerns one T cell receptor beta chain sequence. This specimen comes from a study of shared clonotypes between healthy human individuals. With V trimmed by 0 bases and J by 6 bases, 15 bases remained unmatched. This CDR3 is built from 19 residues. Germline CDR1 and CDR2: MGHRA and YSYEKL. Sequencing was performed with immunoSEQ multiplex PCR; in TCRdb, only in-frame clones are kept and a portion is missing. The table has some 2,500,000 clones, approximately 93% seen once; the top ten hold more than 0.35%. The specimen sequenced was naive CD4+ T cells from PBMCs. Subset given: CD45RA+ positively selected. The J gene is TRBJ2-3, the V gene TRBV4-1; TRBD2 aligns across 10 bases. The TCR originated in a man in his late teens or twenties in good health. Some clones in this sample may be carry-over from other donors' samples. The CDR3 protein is CASSQDTLSSGRGSDTQYF. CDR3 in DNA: TGCGCCAGCAGCCAAGATACTTTGTCTAGCGGGAGAGGATCGGATACGCAGTATTTT.